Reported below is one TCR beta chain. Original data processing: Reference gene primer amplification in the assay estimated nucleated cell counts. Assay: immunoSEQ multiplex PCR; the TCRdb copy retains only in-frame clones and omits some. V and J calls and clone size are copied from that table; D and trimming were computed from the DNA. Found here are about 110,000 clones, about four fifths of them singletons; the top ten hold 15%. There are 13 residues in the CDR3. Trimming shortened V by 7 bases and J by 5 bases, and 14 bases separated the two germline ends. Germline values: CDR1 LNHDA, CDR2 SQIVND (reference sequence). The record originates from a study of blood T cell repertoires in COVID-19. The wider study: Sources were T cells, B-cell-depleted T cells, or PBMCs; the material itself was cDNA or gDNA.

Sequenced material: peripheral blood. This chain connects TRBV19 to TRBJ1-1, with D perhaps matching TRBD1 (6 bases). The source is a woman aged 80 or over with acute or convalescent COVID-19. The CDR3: CASNPSRGTEAFF. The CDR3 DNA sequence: TGTGCCAGTAACCCCTCCAGGGGTACTGAAGCTTTCTTT.